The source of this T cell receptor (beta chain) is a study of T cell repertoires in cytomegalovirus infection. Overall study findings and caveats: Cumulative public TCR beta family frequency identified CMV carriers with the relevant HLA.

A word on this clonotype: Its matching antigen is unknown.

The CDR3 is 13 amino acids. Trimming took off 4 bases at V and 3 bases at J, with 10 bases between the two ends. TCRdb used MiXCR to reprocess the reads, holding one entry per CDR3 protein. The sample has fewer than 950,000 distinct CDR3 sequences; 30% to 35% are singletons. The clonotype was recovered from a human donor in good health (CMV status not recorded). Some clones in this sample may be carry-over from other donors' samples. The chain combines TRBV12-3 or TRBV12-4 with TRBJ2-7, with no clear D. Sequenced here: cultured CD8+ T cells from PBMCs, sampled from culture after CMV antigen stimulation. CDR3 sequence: CASSSAGDYEQYF. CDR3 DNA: TGTGCCAGCAGTTCGGCAGGCGACTACGAGCAGTACTTC.